This is a list of T cell receptor beta chains from one sample in a study of T-cell memory formation after mild COVID-19. One entry per CDR3 protein results from TCRdb running MiXCR on the 5' RACE reads. Here the sample spans a few hundred thousand distinct CDR3 sequences, approximately 16% being singletons. Sequences were obtained from PBMCs or a T cell subset sorted from them (not recorded which). These receptors all come from a man aged 18-30 years who had mild COVID-19 (a few samples of this study predate the infection). Cell type and time point are not known. Each CDR3 is given with its conserved first and last residue. The D gene is left open where the match is weak. Size is omitted from some rows. Given values are once, few, many or a class for expanded clones.

TRBJ2-3	TRBV4-1	17	TRBD2	NA	CASSQDASGGATDTQYF	TGCGCCAGCAGCCAAGATGCCAGCGGGGGGGCCACAGATACGCAGTATTTT
TRBJ2-7	TRBV5-6	13	NA	few	CASVRGSSYEQYF	TGTGCCAGCGTCAGGGGCTCTTCCTACGAGCAGTACTTC
TRBJ2-1	TRBV9	15	TRBD2	NA	CASSVAAGGDNEQFF	TGTGCCAGCAGCGTAGCTGCCGGGGGGGACAATGAGCAGTTCTTC
TRBJ2-3	TRBV19	16	TRBD1	NA	CASSISAGGTADTQYF	TGTGCCAGTAGTATATCGGCAGGGGGAACTGCAGATACGCAGTATTTT
TRBJ2-7	TRBV4-3	16	TRBD2	NA	CASSQGAGGPAYEQYF	TGCGCCAGCAGCCAGGGTGCGGGGGGGCCTGCCTACGAGCAGTACTTC
TRBJ1-2	TRBV28	14	NA	many	CASSFPTPTYGYTF	TGTGCCAGCAGTTTTCCCACCCCCACTTATGGCTACACCTTC
TRBJ1-1	TRBV12-5	14	TRBD1	few	CASGEQGLNTEAFF	TGTGCTAGTGGCGAACAGGGGTTGAACACTGAAGCTTTCTTT
TRBJ1-1	TRBV5-1	15	TRBD1	NA	CASSRTGAQNTEAFF	TGCGCCAGCAGCCGGACAGGGGCCCAGAACACTGAAGCTTTCTTT
TRBJ2-3	TRBV7-9	16	NA	NA	CASSPGRGQRTDTQYF	TGTGCCAGCAGCCCAGGCAGGGGTCAGCGCACAGATACGCAGTATTTT
TRBJ1-1	TRBV7-2	14	NA	once	CASSFVGAYTEAFF	TGTGCCAGCAGCTTTGTAGGGGCTTACACTGAAGCTTTCTTT
TRBJ2-2	TRBV28	14	NA	NA	CASRLTGYTGELFF	TGTGCCAGCAGGCTGACAGGTTATACCGGGGAGCTGTTTTTT
TRBJ2-2	TRBV9	16	TRBD2	few	CASSARMTSGRGELFF	TGTGCCAGCAGCGCGAGGATGACTAGCGGGCGCGGGGAGCTGTTTTTT
TRBJ2-6	TRBV28	15	NA	NA	CASSIQASGANVLTF	TGTGCCAGCAGTATACAAGCCTCTGGGGCCAACGTCCTGACTTTC
TRBJ2-7	TRBV20-1	16	TRBD1	NA	CSARDEGTGSSYEQYF	TGCAGTGCTAGAGATGAGGGGACAGGGTCCTCCTACGAGCAGTACTTC
TRBJ2-6	TRBV5-6	15	NA	NA	CASRQGVSGANVLTF	TGTGCCAGCAGGCAGGGAGTCTCTGGGGCCAACGTCCTGACTTTC
TRBJ2-1	TRBV28	17	NA	few	CASSSTAGHRGANEQFF	TGTGCCAGCAGCTCTACCGCCGGACACCGAGGCGCCAATGAGCAGTTCTTC
TRBJ2-7	TRBV4-2	13	NA	NA	CASSQDSGAEQYF	TGTGCCAGCAGCCAAGATAGTGGAGCCGAGCAGTACTTC
TRBJ2-5	TRBV30	13	NA	NA	CAWSVGGEETQYF	TGTGCCTGGAGTGTTGGCGGAGAAGAGACCCAGTACTTC
TRBJ2-4	TRBV5-4	17	NA	few	CASSFIYGGRGKNIQYF	TGTGCCAGCAGCTTCATTTATGGGGGGAGAGGCAAAAACATTCAGTACTTC
TRBJ2-6	TRBV7-9	17	TRBD1	NA	CASSSTGGSSGANVLTF	TGTGCCAGCAGCTCGACAGGGGGCTCCTCTGGGGCCAACGTCCTGACTTTC
TRBJ2-2	TRBV24-1	18	NA	NA	CATSYFGGGQQNTGELFF	TGTGCCACCAGCTATTTTGGGGGAGGACAACAAAACACCGGGGAGCTGTTTTTT
TRBJ2-5	TRBV27	14	NA	NA	CASSQSPGPETQYF	TGTGCCAGCAGTCAATCCCCAGGGCCAGAGACCCAGTACTTC
TRBJ2-5	TRBV5-1	13	NA	few	CASSTGVQETQYF	TGCGCCAGCAGCACGGGGGTCCAAGAGACCCAGTACTTC
TRBJ2-7	TRBV27	14	NA	few	CASSLMAGSYEQYF	TGTGCCAGCAGTTTAATGGCGGGGAGCTACGAGCAGTACTTC
TRBJ2-5	TRBV2	12	NA	NA	CASSPGPKTQYF	TGTGCCAGCAGTCCGGGGCCTAAGACCCAGTACTTC
TRBJ1-1	TRBV7-2	15	TRBD1	NA	CASSFGGTGGLEAFF	TGTGCCAGCAGCTTCGGCGGGACAGGGGGGCTGGAAGCTTTCTTT
TRBJ2-5	TRBV15	13	NA	few	CATSSSLGETQYF	TGTGCCACCAGCAGTTCTCTGGGGGAGACCCAGTACTTC
TRBJ2-5	TRBV7-2	14	NA	NA	CASSITRGTETQYF	TGTGCCAGCAGCATCACCAGGGGTACCGAGACCCAGTACTTC
TRBJ1-5	TRBV12-3/TRBV12-4	14	NA	NA	CASTREFSNQPQHF	TGTGCCAGCACCCGAGAGTTTAGCAATCAGCCCCAGCATTTT
TRBJ1-4	TRBV5-1	15	NA	NA	CASSLAPQGGEKLFF	TGCGCCAGCAGCTTGGCTCCTCAGGGCGGCGAAAAACTGTTTTTT
TRBJ1-1	TRBV5-1	15	TRBD1	NA	CASSITGASNTEAFF	TGCGCCAGCAGCATCACAGGGGCCTCGAACACTGAAGCTTTCTTT
TRBJ2-5	TRBV6-5	14	TRBD2	few	CASSWGGRVETQYF	TGTGCCAGCAGTTGGGGCGGGAGAGTGGAGACCCAGTACTTC
TRBJ1-1	TRBV30	10	NA	few	CAWGPGEAFF	TGTGCCTGGGGCCCCGGTGAAGCTTTCTTT
TRBJ1-5	TRBV27	14	NA	NA	CASSAPGPYQPQHF	TGTGCCAGCAGTGCGCCCGGGCCTTATCAGCCCCAGCATTTT
TRBJ1-2	TRBV18	13	TRBD1	NA	CASSRADRAGYTF	TGTGCCAGCTCTAGAGCGGACAGGGCGGGCTACACCTTC
TRBJ1-1	TRBV5-6	14	TRBD1	NA	CASSRPGGNTEAFF	TGTGCCAGCAGCAGACCAGGGGGGAACACTGAAGCTTTCTTT
TRBJ1-2	TRBV5-4	12	NA	NA	CASSLGQQGYTF	TGTGCCAGCAGCCTCGGACAGCAGGGCTACACCTTC
TRBJ1-6	TRBV5-5	15	TRBD1	few	CASSGSDRVYSPLHF	TGTGCCAGCAGCGGGTCGGACAGGGTATATTCACCCCTCCACTTT
TRBJ2-3	TRBV2	15	TRBD2	NA	CASSEDGGAEDTQYF	TGTGCCAGCAGTGAAGACGGGGGGGCGGAAGATACGCAGTATTTT
TRBJ2-1	TRBV2	14	NA	NA	CASRGEPAHNEQFF	TGTGCCAGCAGGGGGGAACCCGCCCACAATGAGCAGTTCTTC
TRBJ1-1	TRBV12-3/TRBV12-4	12	NA	few	CASMGGNTEAFF	TGTGCCAGCATGGGGGGGAACACTGAAGCTTTCTTT
TRBJ2-3	TRBV4-1	16	NA	NA	CASSHFSRGSTDTQYF	TGCGCCAGCAGCCACTTTTCTCGGGGGAGCACAGATACGCAGTATTTT
TRBJ1-5	TRBV7-2	15	NA	NA	CASSLAGVEGQPQHF	TGTGCCAGCAGCTTAGCTGGGGTGGAAGGTCAGCCCCAGCATTTT
TRBJ1-3	TRBV7-9	11	NA	many	CASSPGNTIYF	TGTGCCAGCAGCCCCGGTAACACCATATATTTT
TRBJ1-1	TRBV6-6	13	NA	NA	CASSYQGNTEAFF	TGTGCCAGCAGTTACCAGGGGAACACTGAAGCTTTCTTT
TRBJ2-3	TRBV4-1	14	NA	NA	CASSPAALGDTQYF	TGCGCCAGCAGCCCCGCTGCCTTGGGAGATACGCAGTATTTT
TRBJ2-2	TRBV13	12	NA	few	CASSKGRGELFF	TGTGCCAGCAGCAAAGGAAGGGGGGAGCTGTTTTTT
TRBJ2-3	TRBV4-3	13	NA	few	CASSQEGWDTQYF	TGCGCCAGCAGCCAAGAGGGTTGGGATACGCAGTATTTT
TRBJ2-1	TRBV18	14	TRBD1	NA	CASSPGQGAREQFF	TGTGCCAGCTCACCGGGACAGGGGGCGAGGGAGCAGTTCTTC
TRBJ2-3	TRBV10-3	13	TRBD1	NA	CAMNRDSTDMQYF	TGTGCCATGAACCGGGACAGCACAGATATGCAGTATTTT
TRBJ2-1	TRBV7-3	16	TRBD2	few	CASSPPKSGGAGEQFF	TGTGCCAGCAGCCCGCCTAAGAGCGGGGGGGCCGGTGAGCAGTTCTTC
TRBJ1-2	TRBV20-1	11	NA	NA	CSAKQGYGYTF	TGCAGTGCTAAACAGGGCTATGGCTACACCTTC
TRBJ2-3	TRBV27	15	NA	few	CASSLSGQFTDTQYF	TGTGCCAGCAGTTTATCAGGACAGTTCACAGATACGCAGTATTTT
TRBJ2-7	TRBV2	13	NA	NA	CASKLPESYEQYF	TGTGCCAGCAAGTTACCAGAGAGCTACGAGCAGTACTTC